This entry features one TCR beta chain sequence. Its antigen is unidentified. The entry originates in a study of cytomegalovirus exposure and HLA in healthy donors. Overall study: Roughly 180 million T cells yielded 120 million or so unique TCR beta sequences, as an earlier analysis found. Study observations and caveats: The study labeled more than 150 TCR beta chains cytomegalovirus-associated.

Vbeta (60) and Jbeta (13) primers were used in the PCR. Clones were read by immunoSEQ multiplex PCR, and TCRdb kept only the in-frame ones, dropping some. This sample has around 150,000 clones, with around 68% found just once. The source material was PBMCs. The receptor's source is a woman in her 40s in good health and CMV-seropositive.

The CDR3 protein is CASSAGTYEQYF. The CDR3 DNA sequence: TGTGCCAGCAGCGCAGGGACCTACGAGCAGTACTTC. The J gene is TRBJ2-7, the V gene TRBV9; TRBD1 might be the D (5 bases). There are 12 residues in the CDR3. The V end was cut by 3 bases, the J end by 2 bases, with 6 bases between. CDR1 and CDR2 (germline): SGDLS, YYNGEE.